The 16 T cell receptor beta chains listed next were all sequenced from one sample in a study of cytomegalovirus exposure and HLA in healthy donors. Primers for the PCR totalled 60 Vbeta and 13 Jbeta. Sequenced by immunoSEQ multiplex PCR; TCRdb stores in-frame clones only, minus some. The sample records 190,000 or so clones, about 85% being singletons. The sample comprised PBMCs. The receptors here all came from a woman between 45 and 60 years old in good health and CMV-seropositive.

The chain links TRBV5-4 to TRBJ1-2, with D unclear. The CDR3 spans 14 residues. The V and J ends lost 2 bases and 5 bases respectively, with 13 bases between them. Germline CDR1 and CDR2: SGHNT and YYREEE (reference sequence). The DNA for the CDR3 is TGTGCCAGCAGCTTCTACTCGGGTGGATATGGCTACACCTTC. Amino acid sequence: CASSFYSGGYGYTF.

This chain links TRBV5-6 with TRBJ2-3, with TRBD1 identical over 10 bases. Unmatched junction bases numbered 11, after V lost 4 bases and J lost 0 bases. This CDR3 region has 18 residues. The germline CDR1 and CDR2 sequences are SGHDT and YYEEEE. CDR3 sequence: CASSPTGQGRRSTDTQYF. As DNA, the CDR3 is TGTGCCAGCAGCCCAACGGGACAGGGGCGGCGAAGCACAGATACGCAGTATTTT.

The chain couples TRBV7-9 to TRBJ2-7; 8 positions match TRBD2. Germline V lookup: CDR1 SEHNR, CDR2 FQNEAQ (reference sequence). J was trimmed by 3 bases and V by 5 bases; bases with no gene match: 15. The CDR3 spans 17 residues. CDR3 nucleotide sequence: TGTGCCAGCAGCCCGGGGGGGGGAAAACCACATTACTACGAGCAGTACTTC. Its protein product is CASSPGGGKPHYYEQYF.

The V and J genes are TRBV28 and TRBJ2-7; 7 nucleotides align to TRBD1. CDR3 length: 12 residues. V trimming: 7 bases; J trimming: 3 bases; junction bases outside the gene matches: 3. The V gene's germline CDR1 is MDHEN and CDR2 SYDVKM. CDR3 sequence: CASTGDSYEQYF. The CDR3 bases are TGTGCCAGCACCGGGGACAGCTACGAGCAGTACTTC.

The rearrangement uses TRBV28 and TRBJ1-2; D unclear. V lost 4 bases and J 4 bases, leaving 16 bases between the germline ends. The CDR3 has 15 residues. Germline-derived CDR1 and CDR2 are MDHEN and SYDVKM. In DNA form, the CDR3 reads TGTGCCAGCAGTTCCTATCTTTTCGGGGTCTATGGCTACACCTTC. Protein product: CASSSYLFGVYGYTF.

The chain links TRBV5-6 to TRBJ1-1; TRBD1 is a possible D gene (5 bases). The CDR3 is 12 amino acids. Germline V lookup: CDR1 SGHDT, CDR2 YYEEEE. The V and J ends lost 4 bases and 8 bases respectively, with 12 bases between them. CDR3 nucleotides: TGTGCCAGCAGCGGCGGGGACTACGAAGCTTTCTTT. It encodes CASSGGDYEAFF.

The rearrangement joins TRBV5-1 to TRBJ2-7, with a weak D call TRBD1 (5 bases). Per germline, CDR1 SGHRS and CDR2 YFSETQ. The V and J ends lost 0 bases and 6 bases respectively, with 13 bases between them. The CDR3 has 14 amino acids. Written as DNA, the CDR3 is TGCGCCAGCAGCTTGGGTGCAGGGCTCTCCGAGCAGTACTTC. As protein: CASSLGAGLSEQYF.

The chain carries TRBV29-1 and TRBJ2-5; no definite D call. The V end was cut by 2 bases, the J end by 5 bases, with 9 bases between. The CDR3 consists of 12 residues. Germline loops: CDR1 SQVTM, CDR2 ANQGSEA. In DNA, the CDR3 is TGCAGCGTTGAAACCCCCGGGGAGACCCAGTACTTC. Amino acids: CSVETPGETQYF.

The genes are TRBV12-5 and TRBJ1-4; D unclear. This CDR3 has 13 residues. CDR1 LGHNT and CDR2 FRNRAP come from the germline V gene. V lost 4 bases, J lost 3 bases, and 6 bases lay in between. DNA of the CDR3: TGTGCTAGTGGTTCCCCGGCTAATGAAAAACTGTTTTTT. Translating gives CASGSPANEKLFF.

The V call is TRBV25-1, the J call TRBJ1-6, with 8 bases matching TRBD1. Germline-derived CDR1 and CDR2 are MGHDK and SYGVNS. The CDR3 loop spans 18 amino acids. V shed 4 bases, J shed 6 bases, and the junction held 14 bases outside the gene matches. DNA of the CDR3: TGTGCCAGCAGTGGGACAGGGAGTTTAAGCGTCGGTAATTCACCCCTCCACTTT. It yields the protein CASSGTGSLSVGNSPLHF.

The chain carries TRBV11-2 and TRBJ2-7; tentative D call: TRBD1 (5 bases). V was clipped by 1 base and J by 3 bases, with 10 bases between them. The CDR3 contains 14 residues. Germline assignment: CDR1 SGHAT and CDR2 FQNNGV. The CDR3 is CASSLVDRNYEQYF. CDR3 coding DNA: TGTGCCAGCAGCTTAGTCGACAGAAACTACGAGCAGTACTTC.

This sequence joins TRBV7-8 and TRBJ2-2; 9 bases match TRBD2. The CDR3 covers 18 residues. Per germline, CDR1 SGHVS and CDR2 FQNEAQ. Trimming cost V 4 bases and J 3 bases; bases outside gene matches: 12. The CDR3 reads CASSSRASGEAYTGELFF. The CDR3 DNA follows: TGTGCCAGCAGCTCACGGGCTAGCGGGGAGGCGTACACCGGGGAGCTGTTTTTT.

The chain employs TRBV6-1 and TRBJ1-4; D is ambiguous. This CDR3 contains 12 residues. Trimming cost V 7 bases and J 11 bases, with 14 bases left between them. Per germline, CDR1 MNHNS and CDR2 SASEGT. CDR3 sequence: CASTLKEEKLFF. DNA of the CDR3: TGTGCCAGCACCCTAAAGGAGGAGAAACTGTTTTTT.

The rearrangement joins TRBV2 to TRBJ1-2; D not resolved. Germline CDR1 and CDR2: SNHLY and FYNNEI. The length of the CDR3 is 12 residues. V was shortened by 3 bases and J by 6 bases, with 8 bases between the two germline ends. This CDR3 reads CASSEQKNGYTF. The CDR3, as DNA: TGTGCCAGCAGTGAGCAGAAGAATGGCTACACCTTC.

This rearrangement joins TRBV6-4 to TRBJ2-5; the match to TRBD2 covers 8 bases. The CDR3 is 13 amino acids. V was pared by 8 bases and J by 5 bases, with 7 bases of the junction left unmatched. CDR1 is MRHNA, CDR2 SNTAGT, per germline. CDR3: CASWAGGLETQYF. The CDR3 DNA reads as TGTGCCAGCTGGGCGGGGGGCCTGGAGACCCAGTACTTC.

The V and J genes are TRBV7-9 and TRBJ1-5; 7 bases align to TRBD1. Per germline, CDR1 SEHNR and CDR2 FQNEAQ (reference sequence). The CDR3 spans 15 residues. Trimming removed 5 bases from V and 5 bases from J; junction bases left unmatched: 9. The CDR3 sequence is CASSQEGQGDQPQHF. CDR3 nucleotide sequence: TGTGCCAGCAGCCAAGAAGGGCAGGGGGATCAGCCCCAGCATTTT.